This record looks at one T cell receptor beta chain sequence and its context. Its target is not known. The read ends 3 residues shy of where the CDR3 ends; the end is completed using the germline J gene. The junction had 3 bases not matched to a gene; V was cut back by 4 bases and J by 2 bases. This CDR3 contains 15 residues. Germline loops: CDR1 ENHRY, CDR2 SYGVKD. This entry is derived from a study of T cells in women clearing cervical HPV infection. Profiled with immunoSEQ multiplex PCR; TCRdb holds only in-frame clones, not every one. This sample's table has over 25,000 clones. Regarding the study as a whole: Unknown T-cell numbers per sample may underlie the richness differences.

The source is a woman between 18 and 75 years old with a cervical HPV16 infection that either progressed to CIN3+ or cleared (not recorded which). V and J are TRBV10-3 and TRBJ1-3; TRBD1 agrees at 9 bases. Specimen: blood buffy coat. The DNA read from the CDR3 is TGTGCCATCAGTGTACAGGGGGCCGCTGGAAACACC. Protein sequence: CAISVQGAAGNT. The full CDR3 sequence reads CAISVQGAAGNTIYF.